The 13 T cell receptor beta chains below all came from one sample that was sequenced in a study of HIV-infected children after antiretroviral therapy interruption. The TCR library was built from RNA with a 3' RACE protocol and unique molecular identifiers. A single record per CDR3 protein comes from TCRdb applying MiXCR to the 3' RACE reads. The sample holds about 89,000 distinct CDR3 sequences, approximately 6.9% seen once. The treatment was: PENTA 11 planned treatment interruption arm or continuous ART arm. The sample in question was CD45RA+ CD4+ T cells from PBMCs, pooled from several time points, obtained from a donor given antiretroviral therapy, either interrupted or continuous. The sample's subset: naive CD4+ CD45RA+ CD45RO- T cells. Receptor source: a pool of human donors with HIV.

This clonotype showed up many times. This sequence joins TRBV20-1 and TRBJ2-7, with 9 bases aligning to TRBD1. This CDR3 has 14 amino acids. V trimming: 2 bases; J trimming: 3 bases; junction bases outside the gene matches: 5. Germline V gene sequence: CDR1 DFQATT, CDR2 SNEGSKA (reference sequence). The CDR3 loop reads CSARHRTGVYEQYF. The CDR3 nucleotides are TGCAGTGCTAGACACCGGACAGGGGTCTACGAGCAGTACTTC.

This clonotype has at least ten counts. This chain uses TRBV6-5 with TRBJ2-1; D gene uncertain. The V gene lost 0 bases and the J gene lost 9 bases, with 9 bases spanning the gap. The CDR3 contains 13 residues. Germline V gives CDR1 MNHEY, CDR2 SVGAGI. The CDR3 DNA follows: TGTGCCAGCAGTTACTCGCCATGGACTGAGCAGTTCTTC. It specifies CASSYSPWTEQFF.

The genes are TRBV29-1 and TRBJ2-3, with TRBD1 identical over 8 bases. The V and J ends lost 8 bases and 3 bases, in that order; junction bases with no gene match: 7. The CDR3 is 13 amino acids. Germline lookup yields CDR1 SQVTM and CDR2 ANQGSEA. The chain's CDR3 is CSIRGRATDTQYF. Written as DNA, the CDR3 is TGCAGCATCAGGGGGCGCGCGACAGATACGCAGTATTTT.

This clonotype was seen more than once but under ten times. V and J are TRBV19 and TRBJ2-1; possible D gene TRBD2, 6 bases. The germline V gene encodes CDR1 LNHDA and CDR2 SQIVND (reference sequence). With 3 bases removed from V and 9 bases from J, the gap between germline ends came to 12 bases. The CDR3 spans 13 residues. Here the CDR3 DNA reads TGTGCCAGTAGTATTCAACTAGCTGGTGAGCAGTTCTTC. Translating it yields CASSIQLAGEQFF.

This clonotype was detected many times. The chain's CDR3 is CASSTYNSPLHF. In DNA form, the CDR3 reads TGTGCCAGCAGTACGTATAATTCACCCCTCCACTTT. The V gene is TRBV9, the J gene TRBJ1-6; unclear D gene. The CDR3 length is 12 residues. Germline CDR1 reads SGDLS; CDR2 reads YYNGEE. V was clipped by 5 bases and J by 4 bases, with 4 bases between them.

With regard to this clonotype: It may be a read error: a sequence one base away is much more abundant. J is TRBJ1-1 and V is TRBV12-5; D remains unclear. This CDR3 spans 14 amino acids. Germline CDR1 is LGHNT and CDR2 is FRNRAP. The chain's CDR3 is CASGPGRLNTGAFF. The CDR3 DNA reads as TGTGCTAGTGGGCCAGGACGGTTGAACACTGGAGCTTTCTTT.

In this sample, this clonotype turned up many times. The chain links TRBV20-1 to TRBJ2-1, with no clear D. CDR3 length: 14 amino acids. V was cut by 7 bases and J by 3 bases, with 16 bases left in between. Germline V gene sequence: CDR1 DFQATT, CDR2 SNEGSKA (reference sequence). The CDR3 sequence is CSGQPPSVYNEQFF. CDR3 nucleotide sequence: TGCAGTGGGCAGCCCCCGTCGGTCTACAATGAGCAGTTCTTC.

This clonotype was seen only a few times. This sequence joins TRBV5-1 and TRBJ2-6; D might be TRBD1 (7 bases). Between the trimmed V and J ends, which lost 0 bases and 0 bases, there was a span of 13 bases. The CDR3 has 18 residues. The germline V gene has CDR1 SGHRS and CDR2 YFSETQ. The CDR3 loop is CASSLGGRGDSGANVLTF. As DNA, the CDR3 is TGCGCCAGCAGCTTGGGAGGCAGGGGGGACTCTGGGGCCAACGTCCTGACTTTC.

Many counts were recorded for this clonotype. The chain joins TRBV20-1 to TRBJ1-5; D gene ambiguous. This CDR3 is 13 amino acids long. Per the germline V gene, CDR1 is DFQATT and CDR2 is SNEGSKA (reference sequence). Trimming pared 3 bases from V and 6 bases from J, leaving 12 bases between. For the CDR3, the DNA is TGCAGTGCTAGTGGTCTTGGGCTTCAGCCCCAGCATTTT. Its protein is CSASGLGLQPQHF.

This clonotype has only a few counts. The V gene is TRBV2, the J gene TRBJ1-5; D gene uncertain. CDR3 size: 13 residues. CDR1 SNHLY and CDR2 FYNNEI come from the germline V gene. V lost 2 bases and J 7 bases, leaving 9 bases between the germline ends. The CDR3 here is CASSERAVQPQHF. The CDR3 region has the DNA TGTGCCAGCAGTGAACGAGCCGTCCAGCCCCAGCATTTT.

This clonotype was detected many times. This chain uses TRBV20-1 with TRBJ2-1; 13 nucleotides align to TRBD2. Germline assignment: CDR1 DFQATT and CDR2 SNEGSKA (reference sequence). The CDR3 runs 15 residues. The V segment lost 4 bases and the J segment 5 bases; nucleotides outside the gene matches: 5. The CDR3 DNA is TGCAGTGCTACGCCCGGGACTAGCGGGGACAATGAGCAGTTCTTC. Residues: CSATPGTSGDNEQFF.

In its sample, this clonotype was seen a few times. This chain uses TRBV11-2 with TRBJ1-1; perhaps TRBD1 as D (6 bases). This CDR3 is built from 17 residues. With 5 bases removed from V and 0 bases from J, the gap between germline ends came to 19 bases. Looked up from germline, CDR1 is SGHAT and CDR2 is FQNNGV. The DNA for the CDR3 is TGTGCCAGCAGCCTAGTGGGAACAGGGTTGATGAACACTGAAGCTTTCTTT. Its protein product is CASSLVGTGLMNTEAFF.

The rearrangement uses TRBV7-2 and TRBJ2-1, with D possibly matching TRBD2 (6 bases). V was shortened by 4 bases and J by 6 bases, with 16 bases between the two germline ends. The CDR3 sequence is 15 residues long. Germline V CDR1 and CDR2: SGHTA, FQGNSA. For the CDR3, the DNA is TGTGCCAGCAGCTCTAGCGTGGTCGTGAGCAATGAGCAGTTCTTC. This sequence encodes CASSSSVVVSNEQFF.